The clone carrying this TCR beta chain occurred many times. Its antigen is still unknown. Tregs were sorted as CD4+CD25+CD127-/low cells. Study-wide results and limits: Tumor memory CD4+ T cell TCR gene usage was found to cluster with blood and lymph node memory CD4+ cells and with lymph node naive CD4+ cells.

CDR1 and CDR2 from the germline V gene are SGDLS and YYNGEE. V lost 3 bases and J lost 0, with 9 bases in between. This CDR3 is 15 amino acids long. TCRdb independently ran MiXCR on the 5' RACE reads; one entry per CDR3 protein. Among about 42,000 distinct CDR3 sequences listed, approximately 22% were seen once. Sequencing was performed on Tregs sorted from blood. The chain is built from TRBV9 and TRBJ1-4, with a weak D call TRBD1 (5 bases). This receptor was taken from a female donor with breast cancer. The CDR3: CASSAEGSTNEKLFF. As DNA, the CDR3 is TGTGCCAGCAGCGCTGAGGGGTCAACTAATGAAAAACTGTTTTTT.